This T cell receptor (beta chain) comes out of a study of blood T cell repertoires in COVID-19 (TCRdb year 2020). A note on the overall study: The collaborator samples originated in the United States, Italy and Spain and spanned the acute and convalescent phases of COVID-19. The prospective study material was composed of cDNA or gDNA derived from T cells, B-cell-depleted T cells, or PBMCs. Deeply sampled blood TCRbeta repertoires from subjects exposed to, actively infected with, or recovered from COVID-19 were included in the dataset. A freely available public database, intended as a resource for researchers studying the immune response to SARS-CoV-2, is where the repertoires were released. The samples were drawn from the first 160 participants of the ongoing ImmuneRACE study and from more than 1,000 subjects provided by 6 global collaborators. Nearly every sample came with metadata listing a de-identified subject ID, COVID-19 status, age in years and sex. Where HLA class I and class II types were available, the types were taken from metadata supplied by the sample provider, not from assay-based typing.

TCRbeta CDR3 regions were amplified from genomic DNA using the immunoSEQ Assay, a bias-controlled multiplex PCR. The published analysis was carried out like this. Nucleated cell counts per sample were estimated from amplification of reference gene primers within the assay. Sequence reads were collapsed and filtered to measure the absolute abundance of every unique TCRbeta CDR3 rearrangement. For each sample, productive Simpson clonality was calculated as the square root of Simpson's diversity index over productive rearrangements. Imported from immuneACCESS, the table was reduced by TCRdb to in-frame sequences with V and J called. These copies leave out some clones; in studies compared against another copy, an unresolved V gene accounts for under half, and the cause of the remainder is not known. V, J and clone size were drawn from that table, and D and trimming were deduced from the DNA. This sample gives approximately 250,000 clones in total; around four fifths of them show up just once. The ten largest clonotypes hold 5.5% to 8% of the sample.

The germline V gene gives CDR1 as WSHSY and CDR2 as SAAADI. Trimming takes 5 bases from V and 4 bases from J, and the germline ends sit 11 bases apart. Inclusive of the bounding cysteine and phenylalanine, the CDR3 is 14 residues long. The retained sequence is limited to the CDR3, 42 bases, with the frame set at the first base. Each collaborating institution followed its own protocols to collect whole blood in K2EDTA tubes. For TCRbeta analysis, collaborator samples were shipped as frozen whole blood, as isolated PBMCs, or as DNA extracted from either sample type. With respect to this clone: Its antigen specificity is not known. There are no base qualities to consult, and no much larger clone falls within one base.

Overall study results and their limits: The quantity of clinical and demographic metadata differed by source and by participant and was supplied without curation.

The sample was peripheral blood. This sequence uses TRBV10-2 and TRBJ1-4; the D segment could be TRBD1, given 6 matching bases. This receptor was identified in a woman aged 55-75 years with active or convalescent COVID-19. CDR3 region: CASSTDRINEKLFF. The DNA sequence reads TGCGCCAGCAGTACCGACAGGATTAATGAAAAACTGTTTTTT.